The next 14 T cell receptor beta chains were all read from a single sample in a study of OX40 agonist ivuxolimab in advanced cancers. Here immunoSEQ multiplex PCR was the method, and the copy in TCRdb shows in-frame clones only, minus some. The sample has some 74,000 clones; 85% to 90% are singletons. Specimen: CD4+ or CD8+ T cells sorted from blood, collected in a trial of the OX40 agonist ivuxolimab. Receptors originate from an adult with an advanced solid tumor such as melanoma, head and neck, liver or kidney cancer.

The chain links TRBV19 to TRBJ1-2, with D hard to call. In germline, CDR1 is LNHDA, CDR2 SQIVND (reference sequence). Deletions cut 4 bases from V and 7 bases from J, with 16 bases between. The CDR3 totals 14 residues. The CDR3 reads CASSTGPTAGGYTF. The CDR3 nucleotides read TGTGCCAGTAGTACCGGCCCCACAGCGGGTGGCTACACCTTC. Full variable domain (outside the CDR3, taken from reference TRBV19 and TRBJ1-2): DGGITQSPKYLFRKEGQNVTLSCEQNLNHDAMYWYRQDPGQGLRLIYYSQIVNDFQKGDIAEGYSVSREKKESFPLTVTSAQKNPTAFYLCASSTGPTAGGYTFGSGTRLTVV.

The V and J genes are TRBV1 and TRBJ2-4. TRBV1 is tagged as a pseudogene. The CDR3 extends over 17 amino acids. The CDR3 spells CTSSQGTTRRAKNIQYF. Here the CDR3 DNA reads TGCACCAGCAGCCAAGGGACCACCCGGCGAGCCAAAAACATTCAGTACTTC.

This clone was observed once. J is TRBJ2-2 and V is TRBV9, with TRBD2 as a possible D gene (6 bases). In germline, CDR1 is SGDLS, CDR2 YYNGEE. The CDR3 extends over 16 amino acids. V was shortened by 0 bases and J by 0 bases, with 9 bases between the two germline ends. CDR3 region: CASSVDLAANTGELFF. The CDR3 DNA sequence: TGTGCCAGCAGCGTAGATTTAGCGGCGAACACCGGGGAGCTGTTTTTT.

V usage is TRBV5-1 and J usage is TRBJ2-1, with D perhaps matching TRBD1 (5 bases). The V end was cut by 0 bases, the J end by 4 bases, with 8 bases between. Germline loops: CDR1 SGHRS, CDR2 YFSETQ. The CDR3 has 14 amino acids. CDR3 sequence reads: CASSLGQGYNEQFF. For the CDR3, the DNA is TGCGCCAGCAGCTTGGGGCAGGGATACAATGAGCAGTTCTTC.

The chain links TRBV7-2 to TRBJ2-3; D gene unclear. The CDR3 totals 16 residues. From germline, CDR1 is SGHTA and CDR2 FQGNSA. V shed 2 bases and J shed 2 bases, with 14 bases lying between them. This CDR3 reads CASSLSQSSHTDTQYF. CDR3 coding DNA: TGTGCCAGCAGCTTATCGCAGTCAAGCCACACAGATACGCAGTATTTT.

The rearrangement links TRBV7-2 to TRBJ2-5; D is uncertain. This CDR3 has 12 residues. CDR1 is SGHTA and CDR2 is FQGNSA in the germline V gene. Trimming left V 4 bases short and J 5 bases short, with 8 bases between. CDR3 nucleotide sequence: TGTGCCAGCAGCTCTAGGCAGGAGACCCAGTACTTC. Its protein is CASSSRQETQYF.

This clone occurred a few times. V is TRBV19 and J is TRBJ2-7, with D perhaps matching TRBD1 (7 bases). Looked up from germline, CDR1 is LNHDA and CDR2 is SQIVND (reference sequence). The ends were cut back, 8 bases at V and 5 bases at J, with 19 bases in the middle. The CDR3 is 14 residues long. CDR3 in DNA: TGTGCCAGTCAACCCCGGGGGACAGCTGACGAGCAGTACTTC. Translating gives CASQPRGTADEQYF.

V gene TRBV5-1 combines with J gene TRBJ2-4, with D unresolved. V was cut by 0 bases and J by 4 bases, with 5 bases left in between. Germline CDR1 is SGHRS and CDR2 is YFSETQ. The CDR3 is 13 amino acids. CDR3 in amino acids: CASSLALKNIQYF. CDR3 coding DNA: TGCGCCAGCAGCTTGGCACTAAAAAACATTCAGTACTTC.

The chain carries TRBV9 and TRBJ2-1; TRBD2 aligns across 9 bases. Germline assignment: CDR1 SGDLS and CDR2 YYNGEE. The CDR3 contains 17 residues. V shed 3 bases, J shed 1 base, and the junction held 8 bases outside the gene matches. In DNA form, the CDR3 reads TGTGCCAGCAGCGCGGCCCCCAGCGGGAGGTCCTACAATGAGCAGTTCTTC. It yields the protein CASSAAPSGRSYNEQFF.

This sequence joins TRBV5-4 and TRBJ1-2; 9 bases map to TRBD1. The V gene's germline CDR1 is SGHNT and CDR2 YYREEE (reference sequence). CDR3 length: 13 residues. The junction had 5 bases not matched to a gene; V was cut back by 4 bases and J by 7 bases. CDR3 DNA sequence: TGTGCCAGCAGCACAGGGGGCAAGGGTGGCTACACCTTC. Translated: CASSTGGKGGYTF.

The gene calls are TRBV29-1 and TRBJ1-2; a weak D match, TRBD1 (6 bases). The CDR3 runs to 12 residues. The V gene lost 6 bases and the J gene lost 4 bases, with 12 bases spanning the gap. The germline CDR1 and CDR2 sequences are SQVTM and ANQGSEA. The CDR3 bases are TGCAGCGTGGACAGTAGGCTCTATGGCTACACCTTC. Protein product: CSVDSRLYGYTF. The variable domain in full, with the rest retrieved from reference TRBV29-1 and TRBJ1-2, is SAVISQKPSRDICQRGTSLTIQCQVDSQVTMMFWYRQQPGQSLTLIATANQGSEATYESGFVIDKFPISRPNLTFSTLTVSNMSPEDSSIYLCSVDSRLYGYTFGSGTRLTVV.

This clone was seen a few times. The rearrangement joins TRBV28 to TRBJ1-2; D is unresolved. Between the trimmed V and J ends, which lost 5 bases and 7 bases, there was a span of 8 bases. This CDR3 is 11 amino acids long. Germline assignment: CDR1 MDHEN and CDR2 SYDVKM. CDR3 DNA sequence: TGTGCCAGCAGTCCCTTGACTGGCTACACCTTC. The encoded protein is CASSPLTGYTF.

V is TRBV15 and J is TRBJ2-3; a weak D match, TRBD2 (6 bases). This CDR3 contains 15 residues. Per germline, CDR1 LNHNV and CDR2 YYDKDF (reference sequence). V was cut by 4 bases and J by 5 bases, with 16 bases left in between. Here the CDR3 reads CATSNRREEIDTQYF. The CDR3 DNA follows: TGTGCCACCAGCAATCGAAGGGAGGAGATAGATACGCAGTATTTT.

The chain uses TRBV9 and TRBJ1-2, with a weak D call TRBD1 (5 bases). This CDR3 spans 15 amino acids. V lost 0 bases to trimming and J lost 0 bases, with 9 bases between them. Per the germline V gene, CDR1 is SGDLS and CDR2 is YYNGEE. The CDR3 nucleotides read TGTGCCAGCAGCGTAGCGCTGGGGGCTAACTATGGCTACACCTTC. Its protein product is CASSVALGANYGYTF.